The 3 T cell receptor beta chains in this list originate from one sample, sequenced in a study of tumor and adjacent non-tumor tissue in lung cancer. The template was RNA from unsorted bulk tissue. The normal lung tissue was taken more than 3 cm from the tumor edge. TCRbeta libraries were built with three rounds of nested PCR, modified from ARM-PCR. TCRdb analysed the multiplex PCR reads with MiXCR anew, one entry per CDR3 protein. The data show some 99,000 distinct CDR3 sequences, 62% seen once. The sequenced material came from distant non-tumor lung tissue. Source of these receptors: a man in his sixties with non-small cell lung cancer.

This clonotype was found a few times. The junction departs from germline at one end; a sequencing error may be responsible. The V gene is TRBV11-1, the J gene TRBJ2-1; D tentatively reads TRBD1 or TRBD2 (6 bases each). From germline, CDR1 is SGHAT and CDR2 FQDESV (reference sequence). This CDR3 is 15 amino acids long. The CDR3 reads CASSLGGQGHNEQSF. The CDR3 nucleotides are TGTGCCAGCAGCCTCGGGGGTCAGGGGCACAATGAGCAGTCCTTC.

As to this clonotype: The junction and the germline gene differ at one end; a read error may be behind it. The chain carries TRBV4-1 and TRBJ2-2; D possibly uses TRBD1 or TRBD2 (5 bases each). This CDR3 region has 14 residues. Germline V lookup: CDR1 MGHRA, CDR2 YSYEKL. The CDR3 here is CARRRGEGTGKLFF. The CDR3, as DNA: TGCGCCAGAAGGCGAGGGGAAGGAACCGGGAAGCTGTTTTTT.

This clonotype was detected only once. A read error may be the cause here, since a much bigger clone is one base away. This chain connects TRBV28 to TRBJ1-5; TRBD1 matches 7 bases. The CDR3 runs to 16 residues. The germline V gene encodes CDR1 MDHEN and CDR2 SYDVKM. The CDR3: CASSLDRRLYNKPQHF. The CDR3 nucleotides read TGTGCCAGCAGTTTGGACAGGAGGTTGTACAATAAGCCCCAGCATTTT.